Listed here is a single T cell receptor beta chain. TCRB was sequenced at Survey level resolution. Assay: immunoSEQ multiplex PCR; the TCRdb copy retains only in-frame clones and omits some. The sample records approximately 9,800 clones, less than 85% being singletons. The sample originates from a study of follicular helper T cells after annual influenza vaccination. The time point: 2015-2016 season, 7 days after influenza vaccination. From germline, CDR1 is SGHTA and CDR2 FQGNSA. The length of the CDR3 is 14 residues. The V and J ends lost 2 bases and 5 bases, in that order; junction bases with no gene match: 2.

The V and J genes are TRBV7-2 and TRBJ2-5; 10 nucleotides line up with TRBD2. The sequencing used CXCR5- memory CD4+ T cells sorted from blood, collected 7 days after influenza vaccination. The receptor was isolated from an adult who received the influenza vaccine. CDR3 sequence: CASSLLAGAETQYF. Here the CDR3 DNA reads TGTGCCAGCAGCTTACTAGCGGGGGCGGAGACCCAGTACTTC.